Presented here are 21 T cell receptor beta chains from one specimen sequenced in a study of blood T cell repertoires in COVID-19. Assay used: immunoSEQ multiplex PCR; TCRdb lists only in-frame clones, some missing. The table includes 150,000 to 200,000 clones, around 88% detected once. The sequencing input was PBMCs or T cells enriched from blood (not recorded which). The receptor source for this set is a woman aged 30 to 39 who had recovered from COVID-19.

The V gene is TRBV15, the J gene TRBJ2-6; D gene ambiguous. CDR3 length equals 15 residues. Per the germline V gene, CDR1 is LNHNV and CDR2 is YYDKDF (reference sequence). V lost 0 bases to trimming and J lost 0 bases, with 3 bases between them. CDR3 in amino acids: CATSRDNSGANVLTF. The CDR3 DNA follows: TGTGCCACCAGCAGAGACAACTCTGGGGCCAACGTCCTGACTTTC.

The chain recombines TRBV5-5 with TRBJ1-4; the D is unclear. CDR1 SGHKS and CDR2 YYEKEE come from the germline V gene (reference sequence). V was shortened by 0 bases and J by 6 bases, with 12 bases between the two germline ends. The CDR3 length is 15 residues. The CDR3 spells CASSLVIGIDEKLFF. As DNA, the CDR3 is TGTGCCAGCAGCTTGGTAATCGGGATTGATGAAAAACTGTTTTTT. Filled out from reference TRBV5-5 and TRBJ1-4, the complete variable domain reads DAGVTQSPTHLIKTRGQQVTLRCSPISGHKSVSWYQQVLGQGPQFIFQYYEKEERGRGNFPDRFSARQFPNYSSELNVNALLLGDSALYLCASSLVIGIDEKLFFGSGTQLSVL.

The rearrangement uses TRBV2 and TRBJ2-3, with TRBD2 identical over 11 bases. In germline, CDR1 is SNHLY, CDR2 FYNNEI. The CDR3 is 16 residues long. The V gene end was trimmed by 3 bases and the J gene end by 4 bases; junction bases not matched to a gene: 6. The chain's CDR3 is CASSEIAGGPPDTQYF. CDR3 sequence (DNA): TGTGCCAGCAGTGAGATAGCGGGAGGGCCCCCAGATACGCAGTATTTT. Drawing the rest from reference TRBV2 and TRBJ2-3, the complete variable domain is EPEVTQTPSHQVTQMGQEVILRCVPISNHLYFYWYRQILGQKVEFLVSFYNNEISEKSEIFDDQFSVERPDGSNFTLKIRSTKLEDSAMYFCASSEIAGGPPDTQYFGPGTRLTVL.

Note on this clone: This CDR3 is also generated by other DNA sequences in the sample. DNA of the CDR3: TGTGCCAGCAGCTTAGTTCTCTCTGGGGCCAACGTCCTGACTTTC. Amino acid sequence: CASSLVLSGANVLTF. This chain joins TRBV7-9 and TRBJ2-6; unclear D gene. Germline assignment: CDR1 SEHNR and CDR2 FQNEAQ (reference sequence). V was shortened by 1 base and J by 0 bases, with 4 bases between the two germline ends. The CDR3 covers 15 residues.

The chain is built from TRBV2 and TRBJ2-3; 9 nucleotides match TRBD1. The germline CDR1 and CDR2 sequences are SNHLY and FYNNEI. The CDR3 is made up of 17 amino acids. V lost 2 bases and J lost 3; bases outside the gene matches: 9. DNA for the CDR3: TGTGCCAGCAGTGAAAAGAGGGGACAGGGTCGGACAGATACGCAGTATTTT. It yields the protein CASSEKRGQGRTDTQYF.

The chain uses TRBV3-1 (or the pseudogene TRBV3-2) and TRBJ2-2; D might be TRBD2 (5 bases). CDR3 length: 16 residues. Germline V gene data show CDR1 as LGHDT and CDR2 as YNNKEL (reference sequence). Trimming stripped 4 bases from V and 1 base from J, with 13 bases between. The CDR3 region is CASSLIGGRNTGELFF. For the CDR3, the DNA is TGTGCCAGCAGCCTCATAGGCGGGCGGAACACCGGGGAGCTGTTTTTT.

The V call is TRBV28, the J call TRBJ2-5, with D possibly being TRBD1 (6 bases). V was pared by 7 bases and J by 3 bases, with 15 bases between. This CDR3 has 14 amino acids. Germline values: CDR1 MDHEN, CDR2 SYDVKM. CDR3 protein: CASIPGGSEETQYF. DNA of the CDR3: TGTGCCAGCATCCCTGGGGGCAGCGAAGAGACCCAGTACTTC.

The chain uses TRBV3-1 (or the pseudogene TRBV3-2) and TRBJ1-3; D is uncertain. The CDR3 runs 13 residues. The V gene's germline CDR1 is LGHDT and CDR2 YNNKEL (reference sequence). V was shortened by 1 base and J by 9 bases, with 10 bases between the two germline ends. The CDR3 protein is CASSQVWFGTIYF. The CDR3 region has the DNA TGTGCCAGCAGCCAAGTATGGTTCGGCACCATATATTTT.

The V and J genes are TRBV18 and TRBJ2-2, with D maybe TRBD1 (5 bases). This CDR3 is 15 amino acids long. Trimming took off 0 bases at V and 4 bases at J, with 9 bases between the two ends. From germline, CDR1 is KGHSH and CDR2 LQKENI. The CDR3 here is CASSPPGPSTGELFF. The DNA for the CDR3 is TGTGCCAGCTCACCACCGGGGCCCTCCACCGGGGAGCTGTTTTTT.

The rearrangement joins TRBV5-5 to TRBJ2-7; 8 bases map to TRBD1. Germline V gives CDR1 SGHKS, CDR2 YYEKEE (reference sequence). This CDR3 comprises 15 residues. V lost 4 bases and J lost 3; bases outside the gene matches: 9. The CDR3 DNA sequence: TGTGCCAGCAGCAAGACAGGGGTTGTCATCTACGAGCAGTACTTC. It translates to CASSKTGVVIYEQYF.

Of note for this clone: An end of the junction does not agree with germline; a read error may underlie this. This chain links TRBV5-1 with TRBJ2-6, with TRBD1 matching 9 bases. Germline CDR1 reads SGHRS; CDR2 reads YFSETQ. The CDR3 totals 20 residues. The CDR3 is CSSSRIPGVTGGSGANVLTF. DNA of the CDR3: TGCTCCAGCAGCCGCATACCTGGTGTGACAGGGGGCTCTGGGGCCAACGTCCTGACTTTC.

This clone appeared a few times. The chain recombines TRBV30 with TRBJ1-1; 12 bases agree with TRBD1. The germline CDR1 and CDR2 sequences are GTSNPN and SVGIG (reference sequence). V dropped 0 bases and J dropped 6; count of bases not matched to a gene: 14. The CDR3 spans 18 residues. CDR3 sequence (DNA): TGTGCCTGGAGTGTACGTAGTGTTGGGACAGGGGGCCACGCTGAAGCTTTCTTT. Protein: CAWSVRSVGTGGHAEAFF.

J is TRBJ2-5 and V is TRBV13; no firm D call. Trimming took off 2 bases at V and 4 bases at J, with 5 bases between the two ends. The CDR3 spans 12 residues. CDR1 is PRHDT, CDR2 FYEKMQ, per germline (reference sequence). The CDR3 sequence: CASSLRGETQYF. The DNA of the CDR3 is TGTGCCAGCAGCTTACGCGGAGAGACCCAGTACTTC.

The V call is TRBV3-1 (or the pseudogene TRBV3-2), the J call TRBJ1-6; no clear D gene. Trimming took off 0 bases at V and 5 bases at J, with 20 bases between the two ends. The CDR3 has 19 residues. CDR1 is LGHDT, CDR2 YNNKEL, per germline (reference sequence). The CDR3 region is CASSQDGRVKGNNNSPLHF. Written as DNA, the CDR3 is TGTGCCAGCAGCCAAGATGGGAGGGTCAAGGGAAACAATAATTCACCCCTCCACTTT.

As for this clone: Relative to the germline gene, one junction end is altered; a read error may explain this. This chain uses TRBV7-7 with TRBJ1-3, with 7 bases aligning to TRBD1. Germline V gene lookup returns CDR1 SSHAT and CDR2 FNYEAQ (reference sequence). The CDR3 is made up of 15 amino acids. The CDR3 DNA is TGTGCTAGCAGCTTGGGGGTCACAGGGGAAAACACCATATATTTT. Translated: CASSLGVTGENTIYF.

This chain links TRBV7-9 with TRBJ2-4, with D hard to call. Germline V gene sequence: CDR1 SEHNR, CDR2 FQNEAQ (reference sequence). The CDR3 length is 15 residues. The V and J ends lost 2 bases and 0 bases respectively, with 8 bases between them. The CDR3 DNA reads as TGTGCCAGCAGCTTACCAGAATTAGCCAAAAACATTCAGTACTTC. Its protein is CASSLPELAKNIQYF.

In regard to this clone: One end of the junction varies from germline; a read error may be responsible. The V and J genes are TRBV19 and TRBJ1-2, with D possibly being TRBD1 (5 bases). Germline CDR1 and CDR2: LNHDA and SQIVND (reference sequence). CDR3 length: 15 residues. CDR3: CASSVDSSSRYGYTF. CDR3 sequence (DNA): TGTGCCAGTAGTGTAGACAGTTCGTCTCGTTATGGCTACACCTTC.

The chain couples TRBV28 to TRBJ1-5, with D maybe TRBD1 (6 bases). CDR1 and CDR2 from the germline V gene are MDHEN and SYDVKM. V lost 7 bases and J 4 bases, leaving 17 bases between the germline ends. This CDR3 is built from 15 residues. CDR3 sequence (DNA): TGTGCCAGCACCCCCTACAGGGATGAGAATCAGCCCCAGCATTTT. Translating gives CASTPYRDENQPQHF.

The chain links TRBV19 to TRBJ2-3; 14 bases map to TRBD2. This CDR3 is built from 19 residues. CDR1 and CDR2 (germline): LNHDA, SQIVND (reference sequence). V lost 3 bases, J lost 3 bases, and 11 bases stayed unmatched. In nucleotides, the CDR3 is TGTGCCAGTAGTATGAGCGGGACTAGCGGGAGCCCTCTGACAGATACGCAGTATTTT. Protein sequence: CASSMSGTSGSPLTDTQYF.

The chain couples TRBV7-9 to TRBJ2-5; TRBD2 matches at 9 bases. This CDR3 region has 15 residues. Germline CDR1 is SEHNR and CDR2 is FQNEAQ (reference sequence). Trimming cost V 5 bases and J 3 bases; bases outside gene matches: 7. Here the CDR3 DNA reads TGTGCCAGCAGCAGACTAGCGGTGACCGAAGAGACCCAGTACTTC. This encodes CASSRLAVTEETQYF.

This clone showed up just a few times. The chain is built from TRBV29-1 and TRBJ2-7; TRBD2 matches at 7 bases. CDR3 size: 15 residues. CDR1 is SQVTM, CDR2 ANQGSEA, per germline. V was pared by 7 bases and J by 6 bases, with 18 bases of the junction left unmatched. This chain's CDR3 is CSAAQREMQLGEQYF. CDR3 DNA: TGCAGCGCGGCGCAGCGGGAAATGCAGTTAGGCGAGCAGTACTTC.